This T cell receptor beta chain emerged from a study of naive and memory T cell subsets. Points from the study as a whole: Diversity fell and Gini index rose from naive through CM, EM, EMRA. Naive and memory repertoire findings lacked a ground truth for validation. Clonotypes here are unpaired alpha or beta chain sequences.

The beta constant-region primer was an equimolar mix of two oligonucleotides covering TRBC1 and TRBC2. A 12-nucleotide UMI and the SP2 primer were added to the cDNA 3' end by oligonucleotide ligation. TCRdb analysed the UMI-ligation and nested PCR reads with MiXCR anew, one entry per CDR3 protein. This table holds 150,000 or so distinct CDR3 sequences, 15% to 20% found once. As for this clonotype: Antigen specificity is unknown.

The receptor was isolated from a human donor in good health. The material sequenced was naive CD4+ T cells from blood.

The CDR3 sequence: CASSQGTAYGYTF. The CDR3 DNA is TGTGCCAGCAGCCAAGGGACAGCATATGGCTACACCTTC. The V and J genes are TRBV7-2 and TRBJ1-2; 7 bases map to TRBD1. The CDR3 has 13 amino acids. V lost 5 bases and J lost 5; bases outside the gene matches: 5. Germline V lookup: CDR1 SGHTA, CDR2 FQGNSA.